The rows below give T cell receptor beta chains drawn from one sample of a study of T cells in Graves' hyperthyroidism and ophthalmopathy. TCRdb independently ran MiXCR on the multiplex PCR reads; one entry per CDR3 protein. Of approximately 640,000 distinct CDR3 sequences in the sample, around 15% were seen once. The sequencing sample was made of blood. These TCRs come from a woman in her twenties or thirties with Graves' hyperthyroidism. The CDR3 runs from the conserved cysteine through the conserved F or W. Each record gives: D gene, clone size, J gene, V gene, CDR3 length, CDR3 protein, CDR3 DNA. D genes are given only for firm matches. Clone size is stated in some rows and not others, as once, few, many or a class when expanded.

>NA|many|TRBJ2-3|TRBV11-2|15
CASSLDPATTDTQYF
TGTGCCAGCAGCTTAGACCCAGCCACCACAGATACGCAGTATTTT
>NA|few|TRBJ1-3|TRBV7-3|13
CASSIGSGNTIYF
TGTGCCAGCAGCATAGGGAGTGGAAACACCATATATTTT
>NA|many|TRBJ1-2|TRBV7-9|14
CASSLQGSPYGYTF
TGTGCCAGCAGCTTACAGGGTTCACCGTATGGCTACACCTTC
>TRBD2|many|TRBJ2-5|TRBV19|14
CASSIGRGQETQYF
TGTGCCAGTAGTATTGGGAGGGGCCAAGAGACCCAGTACTTC
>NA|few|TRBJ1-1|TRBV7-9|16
CASSLEGSGEQGGAFF
TGTGCCAGCAGCTTAGAGGGTTCTGGTGAGCAGGGTGGAGCTTTCTTT
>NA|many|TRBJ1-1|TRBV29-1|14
CSVDRGRVNTEAFF
TGCAGCGTTGATAGGGGCAGGGTGAACACTGAAGCTTTCTTT
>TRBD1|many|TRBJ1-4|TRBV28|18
CASSRLVIDREGLGKLFF
TGTGCCAGCAGCCGATTAGTCATTGACAGGGAAGGGCTCGGAAAACTGTTTTTT
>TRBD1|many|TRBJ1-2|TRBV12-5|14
CASVGQGLRYGYTF
TGTGCTAGTGTAGGACAGGGACTACGGTATGGCTACACCTTC
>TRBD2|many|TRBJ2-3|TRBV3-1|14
CASGAGEVTDTQYF
TGTGCCAGCGGGGCGGGAGAAGTCACAGATACGCAGTATTTT
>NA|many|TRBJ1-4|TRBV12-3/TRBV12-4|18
CASSFGVTGGATNEKLFF
TGTGCCAGCAGTTTTGGTGTGACCGGGGGGGCAACTAATGAAAAACTGTTTTTT
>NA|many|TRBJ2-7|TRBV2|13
CASNTLSEYEQYF
TGTGCCAGCAACACCCTGTCCGAGTACGAGCAGTACTTC
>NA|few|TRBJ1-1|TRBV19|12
CASSIGRTEAFF
TGTGCCAGTAGTATAGGTCGAACTGAAGCTTTCTTT
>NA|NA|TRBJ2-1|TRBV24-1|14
CATSELGSINEQFF
TGTGCCACCAGTGAATTAGGGTCAATCAATGAGCAGTTCTTC
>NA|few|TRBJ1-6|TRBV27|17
CASSSTPPGGQYILLHF
TGTGCCAGCAGTTCCACCCCCCCCGGGGGGCAATATATTCTCCTCCACTTT
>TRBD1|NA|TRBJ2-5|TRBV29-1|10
CSTGEETQYF
TGCAGTACAGGGGAAGAGACCCAGTACTTC
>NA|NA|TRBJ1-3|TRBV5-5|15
CASSFVGHTGNTIYF
TGTGCCAGCAGCTTCGTGGGCCATACCGGAAACACCATATATTTT
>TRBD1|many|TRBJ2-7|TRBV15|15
CATSRGGGRTYEQYF
TGTGCCACCAGCAGAGGAGGGGGCAGGACCTACGAGCAGTACTTC
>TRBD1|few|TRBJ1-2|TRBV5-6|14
CASSLDVRGYGYTF
TGTGCCAGCAGCTTGGACGTCAGGGGGTATGGCTACACCTTC
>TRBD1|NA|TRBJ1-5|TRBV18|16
CASSPKGATGYQPQHF
TGTGCCAGCTCACCAAAAGGAGCGACAGGGTACCAGCCCCAGCATTTT
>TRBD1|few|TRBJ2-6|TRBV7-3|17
CASSRQGDPSGANVLTF
TGTGCCAGCAGTAGACAGGGTGACCCCTCTGGGGCCAACGTCCTGACTTTC
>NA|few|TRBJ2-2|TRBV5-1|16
CASSLGPGENTGELFF
TGCGCCAGCAGCTTGGGTCCAGGGGAAAACACCGGGGAGCTGTTTTTT
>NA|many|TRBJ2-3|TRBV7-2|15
CASSLGGGRRDTQYF
TGTGCCAGCAGCTTAGGCGGCGGACGACGGGATACGCAGTATTTT
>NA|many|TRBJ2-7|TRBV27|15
CASSLRGTSAYEQYF
TGTGCCAGCAGTTTAAGGGGTACTTCAGCCTACGAGCAGTACTTC
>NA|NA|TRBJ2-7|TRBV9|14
CASSVGASSYEQYF
TGTGCCAGCAGCGTAGGTGCAAGCTCCTACGAGCAGTACTTC
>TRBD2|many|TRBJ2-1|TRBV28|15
CASSDSGSRYNEQFF
TGTGCCAGCAGTGATAGCGGGAGTAGGTACAATGAGCAGTTCTTC
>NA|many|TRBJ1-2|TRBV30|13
CAWSPASYSGYTF
TGTGCCTGGAGTCCGGCTTCCTATAGTGGCTACACCTTC
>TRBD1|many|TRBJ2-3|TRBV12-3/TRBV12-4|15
CASRGGTASTDTQYF
TGTGCCAGCAGGGGTGGGACAGCTAGCACAGATACGCAGTATTTT
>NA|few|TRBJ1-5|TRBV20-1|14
CSARDVNVNQPQHF
TGCAGTGCTAGAGACGTGAATGTCAATCAGCCCCAGCATTTT
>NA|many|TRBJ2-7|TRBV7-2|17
CASSPGVAGGDTYEQYF
TGTGCCAGCAGCCCCGGAGTTGCAGGCGGAGACACCTACGAGCAGTACTTC
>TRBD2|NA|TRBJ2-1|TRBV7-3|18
CASSLIRGSGSGYNEQFF
TGTGCCAGCAGCTTAATTCGAGGCAGCGGGAGTGGTTACAATGAGCAGTTCTTC
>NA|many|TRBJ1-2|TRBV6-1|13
CASNRPGTLSYTF
TGTGCCAGCAACCGACCCGGGACACTGAGCTACACCTTC
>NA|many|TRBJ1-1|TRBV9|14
CASSVDGVSTEAFF
TGTGCCAGCAGCGTAGACGGGGTTAGCACTGAAGCTTTCTTT
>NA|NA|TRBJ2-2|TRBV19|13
CASSGENTGELFF
TGTGCCAGTAGCGGGGAGAACACCGGGGAGCTGTTTTTC
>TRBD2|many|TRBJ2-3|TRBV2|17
CASRLPGLAKLGDTQYF
TGTGCCAGCAGACTTCCGGGACTAGCGAAGCTGGGAGATACGCAGTATTTT
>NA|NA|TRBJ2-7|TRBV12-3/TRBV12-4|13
CASSLQAGHEQYF
TGTGCCAGCAGTTTACAGGCAGGCCACGAGCAGTACTTC
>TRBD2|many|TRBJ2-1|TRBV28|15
CASSLVRLADNEQFF
TGTGCCAGCAGTTTAGTGAGGCTAGCGGACAATGAGCAGTTCTTC
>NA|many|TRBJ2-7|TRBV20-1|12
CSALRSSYEQYF
TGCAGTGCACTAAGGTCCTCATACGAGCAGTACTTC
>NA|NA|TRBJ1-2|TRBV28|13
CASSLGTLDGYTF
TGTGCCAGCAGTTTAGGGACTCTAGATGGCTACACCTTC
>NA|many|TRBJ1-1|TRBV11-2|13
CASRSEGHTEAFF
TGTGCCAGCAGAAGTGAAGGGCACACTGAAGCTTTCTTT